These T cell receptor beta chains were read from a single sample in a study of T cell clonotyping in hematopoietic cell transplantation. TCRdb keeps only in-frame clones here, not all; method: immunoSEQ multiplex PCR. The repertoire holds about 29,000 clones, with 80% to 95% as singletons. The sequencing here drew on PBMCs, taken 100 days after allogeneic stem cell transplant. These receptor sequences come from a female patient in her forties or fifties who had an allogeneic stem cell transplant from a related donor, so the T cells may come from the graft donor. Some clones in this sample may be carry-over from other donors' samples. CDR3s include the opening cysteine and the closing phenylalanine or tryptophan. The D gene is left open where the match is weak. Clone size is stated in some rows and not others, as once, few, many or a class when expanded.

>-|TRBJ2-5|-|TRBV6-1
CASSEALGELQETQYF
TGTGCCAGCAGTGAAGCGCTTGGGGAACTCCAAGAGACCCAGTACTTC
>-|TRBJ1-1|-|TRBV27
CASRSGWGVFNTEAFF
TGTGCCAGCAGATCAGGGTGGGGGGTTTTCAACACTGAAGCTTTCTTT
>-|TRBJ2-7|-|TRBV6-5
CASSRQGFPYEQYF
TGTGCCAGCAGTCGCCAGGGATTCCCCTACGAGCAGTACTTC
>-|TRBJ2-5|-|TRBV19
CASSITPWSTQYF
TGTGCCAGTAGTATAACCCCGTGGTCGACCCAGTACTTC
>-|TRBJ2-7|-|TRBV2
CASAGNEQYF
TGTGCCAGCGCAGGGAACGAGCAGTACTTC
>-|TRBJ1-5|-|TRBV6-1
CASSPTGSNQPQHF
TGTGCCAGCAGCCCGACAGGATCCAATCAGCCCCAGCATTTT
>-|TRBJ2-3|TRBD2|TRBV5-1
CASSYGTSGGAGTQYF
TGCGCCAGCAGCTATGGGACTAGCGGGGGGGCGGGTACGCAGTATTTT
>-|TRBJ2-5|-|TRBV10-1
CASSLQETQYF
TGCGCCAGCAGCCTCCAAGAGACCCAGTACTTC
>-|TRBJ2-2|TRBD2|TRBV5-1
CASRQTSGAGELFF
TGCGCCAGCAGGCAGACTAGCGGGGCCGGGGAGCTGTTTTTT
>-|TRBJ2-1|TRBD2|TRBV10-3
CAISPGLAVYNEQFF
TGTGCCATCAGTCCGGGTCTAGCGGTATACAATGAGCAGTTCTTC
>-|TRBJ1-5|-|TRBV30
CAWSPGGGNSNQPQHF
TGTGCCTGGAGTCCGGGGGGCGGAAATAGCAATCAGCCCCAGCATTTT
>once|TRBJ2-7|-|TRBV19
CASSIFIGSPYEQYF
TGTGCCAGTAGTATATTTATTGGAAGCCCCTACGAGCAGTACTTC
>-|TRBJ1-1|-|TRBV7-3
CASRSLQAEAFF
TGTGCCAGCAGGTCCCTCCAAGCTGAAGCTTTCTTT
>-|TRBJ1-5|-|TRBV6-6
CASSRLPRESNQPQHF
TGTGCCAGCAGTCGTCTTCCAAGGGAGAGCAATCAGCCCCAGCATTTT
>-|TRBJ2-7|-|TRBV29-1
CSVEDGGSYEQYF
TGCAGCGTTGAAGACGGAGGCAGCTACGAGCAGTACTTC
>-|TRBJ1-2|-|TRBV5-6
CASSLPSIALGYGYTF
TGTGCCAGCAGCTTGCCTTCTATCGCGCTGGGCTATGGCTACACCTTC
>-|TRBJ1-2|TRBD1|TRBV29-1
CSGKQGTDGYTF
TGCAGCGGGAAACAGGGGACGGATGGCTACACCTTC
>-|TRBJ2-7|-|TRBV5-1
CASSLEGSYEQYF
TGCGCCAGCAGCTTGGAGGGATCCTACGAGCAGTACTTC
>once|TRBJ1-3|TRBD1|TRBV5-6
CASRGQVIENTIYF
TGTGCCAGCAGGGGACAGGTCATAGAAAACACCATATATTTT
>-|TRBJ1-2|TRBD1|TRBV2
CAITTLTGARGYTF
TGTGCCATCACAACCTTGACAGGGGCTAGAGGCTACACCTTC
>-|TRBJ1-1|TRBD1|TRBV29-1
CSVRDRGRGNTEAFF
TGCAGCGTTCGGGACAGGGGGCGAGGGAACACTGAAGCTTTCTTT
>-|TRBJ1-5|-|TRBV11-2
CASSLYSNQPQHF
TGTGCCAGCAGCCTGTATAGCAATCAGCCCCAGCATTTT
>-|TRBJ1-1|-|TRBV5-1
CASSLAVGNDEAFF
TGCGCCAGCAGCTTGGCCGTCGGGAACGATGAAGCTTTCTTT
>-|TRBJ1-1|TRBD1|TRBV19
CASRWVGTEKNTEAFF
TGTGCCAGTAGGTGGGTCGGGACAGAAAAAAACACTGAAGCTTTCTTT
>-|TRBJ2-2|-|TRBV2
CASTTTEAGELFF
TGTGCCAGCACTACGACAGAGGCCGGGGAGCTGTTTTTT
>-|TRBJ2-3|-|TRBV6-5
CASRRSGGASDTQYF
TGTGCCAGCAGGAGGTCGGGGGGCGCATCAGATACGCAGTATTTT
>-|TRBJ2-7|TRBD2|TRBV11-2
CASSLVAGGLHEQYF
TGTGCCAGCAGCTTAGTGGCGGGGGGGCTCCACGAGCAGTACTTC
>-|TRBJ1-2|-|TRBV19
CASTIQRNYGYTF
TGTGCCAGTACCATACAGAGAAACTATGGCTACACCTTC
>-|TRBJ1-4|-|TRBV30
CAWSVRWGEGEKLFF
TGTGCCTGGAGTGTACGGTGGGGGGAAGGTGAAAAACTGTTTTTT